This T cell receptor beta chain was found in a study of blood T cells in healthy people across ages. Study-wide results and caveats: Age showed a roughly linear inverse relationship with TCR beta diversity per million T cells.

This clonotype showed up just a few times. Its antigen is not known. Primers used in a second PCR of roughly 6 to 11 cycles were a sample-barcoded 5' primer and a J-beta primer mix. TCRdb called the 5' RACE reads again in MiXCR, with one record for every CDR3 protein. The sample records 600,000 to 1,000,000 distinct CDR3 sequences, 20% to 25% being singletons. Trimming removed 4 bases from V and 4 bases from J; junction bases left unmatched: 11. CDR3 length equals 16 residues. CDR1 MDHEN and CDR2 SYDVKM come from the germline V gene. In addition, the sample was reused for a study of T cells of mothers and their children.

This TCR came from a boy aged 10-17 years in good health. The chain joins TRBV28 to TRBJ2-5; 8 bases agree with TRBD2. The sample comprised blood. As DNA, the CDR3 is TGTGCCAGCAGTTCTGCCAGGGCGGGGGGATTAGAGACCCAGTACTTC. Its protein is CASSSARAGGLETQYF.